This T cell receptor (beta chain) was sequenced during a study of early T cells in non-severe SARS-CoV-2 infection. Regarding the study as a whole: Anti-spike CD8 specificities were favored by VDJdb matching, whose results missed private and CD4 specificities.

Using its own MiXCR run on the 5' RACE reads, TCRdb lists one record per CDR3 protein. The repertoire holds roughly 50,000 distinct CDR3 sequences, with 8% to 8.5% as singletons. This clonotype was seen many times. Its antigen is unknown. V was cut by 0 bases and J by 7 bases, with 8 bases left in between. CDR1 is KGHDR, CDR2 SFDVKD, per germline. The CDR3 covers 14 residues. V usage is TRBV24-1 and J usage is TRBJ1-4; maybe TRBD1 (6 bases). This TCR came from an adult who was a healthcare worker with PCR-confirmed SARS-CoV-2 infection or an uninfected control (not recorded which). The material sequenced was whole blood. CDR3 amino acids: CATSDLGDTEKLFF. CDR3 nucleotide sequence: TGTGCCACCAGTGATTTGGGGGACACTGAAAAACTGTTTTTT.